Presented here are 2 T cell receptor beta chains from one specimen sequenced in a study of blood T cell repertoires in COVID-19. Repertoires were generated with immunoSEQ multiplex PCR, while TCRdb's copy carries only in-frame clones and drops some. The table has over 90,000 clones, 90% seen once. The sequenced sample consisted of peripheral blood. The receptors originated from a man aged 45 to 65 with acute or convalescent COVID-19.

This chain links TRBV3-1 (or the pseudogene TRBV3-2) with TRBJ2-7; possible D gene TRBD2, 7 bases. CDR1 and CDR2 from the germline V gene are LGHDT and YNNKEL (reference sequence). CDR3 length equals 17 residues. Trimming pared 1 base from V and 0 bases from J, leaving 16 bases between. Here the CDR3 reads CASSQVQRGGSSYEQYF. As DNA, the CDR3 is TGTGCCAGCAGCCAAGTCCAGAGGGGGGGGAGCTCCTACGAGCAGTACTTC.

CDR3 sequence reads: CASSREMSAASGSPNEQFF. The CDR3 DNA reads as TGTGCCAGTAGTAGAGAGATGAGTGCGGCTAGCGGGAGTCCAAATGAGCAGTTCTTC. The chain recombines TRBV19 with TRBJ2-1; the match to TRBD2 covers 10 bases. The CDR3 is 19 amino acids. Per the germline V gene, CDR1 is LNHDA and CDR2 is SQIVND (reference sequence). Trimming took 4 bases from V and 7 from J; bases not matched to a gene: 19.